The rows below give T cell receptor beta chains drawn from one sample of a study of response to subunit inactivated influenza vaccine. TCRdb ran MiXCR on the RT-PCR reads and lists one entry per CDR3 protein. The sample shows about half a million distinct CDR3 sequences, about 25% of them seen only once. Material: CD4+ T cells sorted from PBMCs, obtained about 5 days after vaccination. The source of these receptors is a man aged 45 to 65 who received an inactivated influenza vaccine. Each CDR3 is given with its conserved first and last residue. D genes are given only for firm matches. The size of a clone is reported for some rows only, either as once, few or many, or as a class for expanded clones.

D gene,V gene,J gene,clone size,CDR3 protein,CDR3 DNA
.,TRBV30,TRBJ1-1,.,CAWRDLGTEAFF,TGTGCCTGGAGGGACTTGGGGACTGAAGCTTTCTTT
.,TRBV5-1,TRBJ2-5,.,CASSLEGVETQYF,TGCGCCAGCAGCTTGGAGGGAGTTGAGACCCAGTACTTC
.,TRBV4-3,TRBJ2-1,.,CASSQVLSSYNEQFF,TGCGCCAGCAGCCAAGTTCTAAGCTCCTACAATGAGCAGTTCTTC
TRBD2,TRBV5-1,TRBJ2-1,.,CASSLVGLAGGPEYNEQFF,TGCGCCAGCAGCTTGGTAGGTCTAGCGGGAGGGCCGGAATACAATGAGCAGTTCTTC
.,TRBV5-4,TRBJ1-1,.,CASNVAESTEAFF,TGTGCCAGCAACGTGGCAGAGTCCACTGAAGCTTTCTTT
.,TRBV12-3/TRBV12-4,TRBJ2-5,.,CASSPRGQRFGETQYF,TGTGCCAGCTCTCCCCGAGGACAGAGGTTTGGAGAGACCCAGTACTTC
TRBD2,TRBV20-1,TRBJ2-1,.,CSAWTSGRGEHEQFF,TGCAGTGCTTGGACTAGCGGGAGGGGGGAACATGAGCAGTTCTTC
TRBD2,TRBV4-2,TRBJ2-5,few,CASSQDPPSGGKETQYF,TGTGCCAGCAGCCAAGACCCTCCTAGCGGGGGAAAGGAGACCCAGTACTTC
.,TRBV12-3/TRBV12-4,TRBJ2-3,few,CASSLGAGVLTDTQYF,TGTGCCAGCAGTTTGGGGGCGGGGGTTCTCACAGATACGCAGTATTTT
.,TRBV12-3/TRBV12-4,TRBJ2-2,many,CASSLAGLGTGELFF,TGTGCCAGCAGTTTAGCAGGGTTGGGGACCGGGGAGCTGTTTTTT
.,TRBV6-1,TRBJ2-1,.,CAVRSGGHNEQFF,TGTGCAGTACGGTCGGGCGGCCACAATGAGCAGTTCTTC
.,TRBV4-1,TRBJ1-5,.,CASSQGLNSYSNQPQHF,TGCGCCAGCAGCCAAGGCCTTAACAGTTATAGCAATCAGCCCCAGCATTTT
TRBD1,TRBV11-2,TRBJ2-7,few,CASRRPGQGAYEQYF,TGTGCCAGCAGGCGGCCGGGACAGGGGGCCTACGAGCAGTACTTC
.,TRBV5-1,TRBJ2-2,few,CASSLGTSTFGTGELFF,TGCGCCAGCAGCTTGGGCACGTCTACCTTCGGGACCGGGGAGCTGTTTTTT
TRBD1,TRBV6-5,TRBJ2-7,many,CASSWDRDYEQYF,TGTGCCAGCAGTTGGGACAGAGACTACGAGCAGTACTTC
.,TRBV12-3/TRBV12-4,TRBJ2-5,.,CASSRARETQYF,TGTGCCAGCAGCCGGGCTCGAGAGACCCAGTACTTC
.,TRBV5-1,TRBJ2-1,many,CASSLAVYNEQFF,TGCGCCAGCAGCTTGGCAGTTTACAATGAGCAGTTCTTC
.,TRBV20-1,TRBJ2-2,few,CSARRVTGSANTGELFF,TGCAGTGCTAGACGAGTTACGGGGTCCGCGAACACCGGGGAGCTGTTTTTT
.,TRBV24-1,TRBJ2-3,.,CATRGVEGSGDTQYF,TGTGCCACCCGTGGTGTTGAGGGATCTGGAGATACGCAGTATTTT
.,TRBV20-1,TRBJ2-7,few,CSASGRSVYEQYF,TGCAGTGCTAGCGGTCGATCTGTCTACGAGCAGTACTTC
.,TRBV6-2/TRBV6-3,TRBJ1-5,.,CASSYSALNQPQHF,TGTGCCAGCAGTTACTCGGCACTGAATCAGCCCCAGCATTTT
.,TRBV5-1,TRBJ2-3,few,CASAREGSRTDTQYF,TGCGCCAGCGCGCGTGAAGGTTCTCGGACAGATACGCAGTATTTT
.,TRBV20-1,TRBJ2-3,.,CSAPGSGYTDTQYF,TGCAGTGCTCCCGGGTCCGGCTACACAGATACGCAGTATTTT
.,TRBV5-1,TRBJ2-3,.,CASSLQGRSSTDTQYF,TGCGCCAGCAGCTTGCAGGGTAGATCTAGCACAGATACGCAGTATTTT
TRBD2,TRBV10-3,TRBJ2-3,.,CAISEVLAGKYTQYF,TGTGCCATCAGTGAGGTACTAGCGGGGAAGTATACGCAGTATTTT
.,TRBV20-1,TRBJ2-5,few,CSARVTGQETQYF,TGCAGTGCTAGAGTCACGGGGCAAGAGACCCAGTACTTC
TRBD2,TRBV20-1,TRBJ2-1,few,CSARSGLAGRSYNEQFF,TGCAGTGCTAGATCTGGGCTAGCGGGAAGGTCCTACAATGAGCAGTTCTTC
.,TRBV4-2,TRBJ1-4,.,CASRDWKGKEATNEKLFF,TGTGCCAGCAGAGACTGGAAGGGGAAGGAGGCAACTAATGAAAAACTGTTTTTT
TRBD2,TRBV6-2/TRBV6-3,TRBJ2-2,.,CASRGSREDTGELFF,TGTGCCAGCAGGGGCTCGCGGGAGGACACCGGGGAGCTGTTTTTT
TRBD2,TRBV20-1,TRBJ2-7,many,CSARAGGSGGVKVEQYF,TGCAGTGCTAGAGCCGGGGGTAGCGGGGGTGTGAAAGTCGAGCAGTACTTC
TRBD1,TRBV20-1,TRBJ1-2,.,CSASTGADYGYTF,TGCAGTGCGTCCACAGGGGCGGACTATGGCTACACCTTC
.,TRBV7-8,TRBJ2-2,few,CASSLVRLVSTGELFF,TGTGCCAGCAGCTTAGTGAGGCTAGTCAGCACCGGGGAGCTGTTTTTT
.,TRBV28,TRBJ1-2,few,CASSSGTVNYGYTF,TGTGCCAGCAGTTCAGGGACGGTTAACTATGGCTACACCTTC
.,TRBV15,TRBJ2-3,once,CATSITWADTQYF,TGTGCCACCAGCATTACATGGGCAGATACGCAGTATTTT
TRBD2,TRBV20-1,TRBJ2-5,.,CSARVNIAGELGSQYF,TGCAGTGCTAGAGTAAATATAGCGGGAGAGCTGGGGTCCCAGTACTTC
.,TRBV24-1,TRBJ2-3,.,CATRPSPGDTQYF,TGTGCCACCAGACCTAGTCCAGGAGATACGCAGTATTTT
TRBD2,TRBV29-1,TRBJ2-5,.,CSVVGLAGGATQYF,TGCAGCGTCGTGGGACTAGCGGGGGGGGCGACCCAGTACTTC
.,TRBV21-1,TRBJ1-4,.,CASSNDRGRYEKLFF,TGTGCCAGCAGCAACGACAGGGGAAGATATGAAAAACTGTTTTTT
.,TRBV9,TRBJ2-7,.,CASSVGGSEYEQYF,TGTGCCAGCAGCGTAGGGGGAAGTGAGTACGAGCAGTACTTC
TRBD1,TRBV4-1,TRBJ1-6,many,CASTRDRGDSPLHF,TGCGCCAGCACCCGGGACAGGGGAGATTCACCCCTCCACTTT
.,TRBV20-1,TRBJ1-5,.,CSARDPGPSGNQPQHF,TGCAGTGCTAGAGACCCAGGGCCCTCCGGAAATCAGCCCCAGCATTTT
.,TRBV3-1,TRBJ1-6,few,CASSQGGGNSPLHF,TGTGCCAGCAGCCAAGGCGGAGGCAATTCACCCCTCCACTTT
.,TRBV21-1,TRBJ2-7,few,CALPSGSPYEQYF,TGTGCCTTACCAAGCGGGAGTCCCTACGAGCAGTACTTC
TRBD2,TRBV2,TRBJ2-5,.,CASKDLAGEETQYF,TGTGCCAGCAAGGATCTAGCGGGAGAAGAGACCCAGTACTTC
.,TRBV5-1,TRBJ2-1,.,CASSSRELTYNEQFF,TGCGCCAGCAGCAGCCGGGAGCTTACCTACAATGAGCAGTTCTTC
TRBD2,TRBV28,TRBJ2-7,few,CASSETSGEYEQYF,TGTGCCAGCAGTGAGACTAGCGGGGAATACGAGCAGTACTTC
TRBD2,TRBV20-1,TRBJ2-1,.,CSASSSGGRSYNEQFF,TGCAGTGCTAGCTCTAGCGGGGGCCGTTCCTACAATGAGCAGTTCTTC
.,TRBV7-9,TRBJ1-2,.,CASSLAIAGRYGYTF,TGTGCCAGCAGCTTAGCGATCGCGGGTCGGTATGGCTACACCTTC
.,TRBV12-3/TRBV12-4,TRBJ1-3,.,CASSFRGISPHSTAFGNTIYF,TGTGCCAGCAGTTTTCGAGGCATATCCCCCCATTCTACGGCTTTTGGAAACACCATATATTTT
.,TRBV12-3/TRBV12-4,TRBJ1-2,.,CASSPLSNYGYTF,TGTGCCAGCAGTCCACTTTCCAACTATGGCTACACCTTC
TRBD1,TRBV5-5,TRBJ2-2,.,CASSLSQGVTTGELFF,TGTGCCAGCAGCTTATCACAGGGGGTGACCACCGGGGAGCTGTTTTTT
TRBD2,TRBV10-3,TRBJ2-3,.,CATILGGSQDTQYF,TGTGCCACCATCCTAGGCGGGAGTCAAGATACGCAGTATTTT
.,TRBV4-1,TRBJ1-2,.,CASSQDLLDYTF,TGCGCCAGCAGCCAAGATCTCCTCGACTACACCTTC
TRBD2,TRBV6-2/TRBV6-3,TRBJ2-1,.,CASTMPTKPGTSKNEQFF,TGTGCCAGCACCATGCCCACCAAACCCGGGACTAGTAAAAATGAGCAGTTCTTC